The 27 T cell receptor beta chains reported below all come from one sample, sequenced in a study of response to subunit inactivated influenza vaccine. TCRdb recomputed calls from the RT-PCR reads with MiXCR, one row per CDR3 protein. The data contain 430,000 or so distinct CDR3 sequences, roughly 9.8% of them seen just once; the ten biggest clones take up more than 10%. The material sequenced was PBMCs from blood, taken about 40 days after vaccination. The source is a man between 45 and 60 years old who received an inactivated influenza vaccine.

Remarks on this clonotype: A read error may explain this, as a much larger clone is one base away. This sequence joins TRBV24-1 and TRBJ2-1, with D possibly matching TRBD2 (6 bases). The V and J ends lost 4 bases and 6 bases respectively, with 15 bases between them. Germline CDR1 and CDR2: KGHDR and SFDVKD. This CDR3 is built from 15 residues. The CDR3 is CATSELHGGGNEQFF. Here the CDR3 DNA reads TGTGCCACCAGTGAGTTACATGGGGGAGGCAATGAGCAGTTCTTC.

This clonotype was found many times. V gene TRBV7-9 combines with J gene TRBJ1-2, with 7 bases aligning to TRBD1. This CDR3 has 14 amino acids. V lost 10 bases and J lost 7; bases outside the gene matches: 15. Per germline, CDR1 SEHNR and CDR2 FQNEAQ (reference sequence). This CDR3 is CAIRLEGGVGGYTF. CDR3 coding DNA: TGTGCCATCCGGCTCGAAGGGGGCGTAGGTGGCTACACCTTC.

This chain connects TRBV7-8 to TRBJ2-1, with D perhaps TRBD2 (7 bases). This CDR3 has 15 amino acids. V was cut by 3 bases and J by 3 bases, with 12 bases left in between. Germline CDR1 SGHVS, CDR2 FQNEAQ. CDR3 coding DNA: TGTGCCAGCAGCTTTTCGGGGGGCCACTACAATGAGCAGTTCTTC. This gives the protein CASSFSGGHYNEQFF. Filled out from reference TRBV7-8 and TRBJ2-1, the complete variable domain reads GAGVSQSPRYKVAKRGQDVALRCDPISGHVSLFWYQQALGQGPEFLTYFQNEAQLDKSGLPSDRFFAERPEGSVSTLKIQRTQQEDSAVYLCASSFSGGHYNEQFFGPGTRLTVL.

V is TRBV11-2 and J is TRBJ1-1; 8 positions agree with TRBD1. This CDR3 is built from 13 residues. V lost 1 base and J lost 10; bases outside the gene matches: 5. Germline CDR1 reads SGHAT; CDR2 reads FQNNGV. The CDR3 spells CASSLGARGRAFF. Here the CDR3 DNA reads TGTGCCAGCAGCTTAGGGGCCAGGGGGCGAGCTTTCTTT.

The chain has TRBV2 and TRBJ2-1; 9 bases match TRBD2. Trimming removed 5 bases from V and 8 bases from J; junction bases left unmatched: 4. The germline CDR1 and CDR2 sequences are SNHLY and FYNNEI. The CDR3 sequence is 13 residues long. The CDR3 region is CASSLAGVYEQFF. CDR3 bases: TGTGCCAGCAGTTTAGCGGGAGTATATGAGCAGTTCTTC.

Many counts were recorded for this clonotype. The rearrangement links TRBV7-2 to TRBJ2-5, with D unresolved. V was pared by 0 bases and J by 6 bases, with 11 bases between. This CDR3 region has 14 residues. Germline CDR1 and CDR2: SGHTA and FQGNSA. The CDR3 DNA reads as TGTGCCAGCAGCTTAGCGGCCGCCTCAAAGACCCAGTACTTC. This sequence encodes CASSLAAASKTQYF. The complete variable domain, with remaining parts taken from reference TRBV7-2 and TRBJ2-5, reads GAGVSQSPSNKVTEKGKDVELRCDPISGHTALYWYRQSLGQGLEFLIYFQGNSAPDKSGLPSDRFSAERTGGSVSTLTIQRTQQEDSAVYLCASSLAAASKTQYFGPGTRLLVL.

The chain has TRBV6-1 and TRBJ2-5; 9 nucleotides line up with TRBD2. Germline assignment: CDR1 MNHNS and CDR2 SASEGT. The CDR3 contains 14 residues. The V gene end was trimmed by 5 bases and the J gene end by 5 bases; junction bases not matched to a gene: 6. This CDR3 reads CASSRLTSGETQYF. CDR3 coding DNA: TGTGCCAGCAGTCGCCTCACTAGCGGGGAGACCCAGTACTTC.

Points on this clonotype: This may be a read error, as it is one base from a much larger clone. V is TRBV6-5 and J is TRBJ1-6, with D hard to call. The CDR3 contains 13 residues. Germline V gene data show CDR1 as MNHEY and CDR2 as SVGAGI. The CDR3 here is CAISYKYNSPLHF. CDR3 nucleotides: TGTGCCATCAGTTACAAGTATAATTCACCCCTCCACTTT.

This clonotype showed up just a few times. The V gene is TRBV12-3 or TRBV12-4, the J gene TRBJ2-1; 15 nucleotides match TRBD2. V lost 6 bases and J lost 8; bases outside the gene matches: 5. This CDR3 spans 15 amino acids. Here the CDR3 reads CASSRTSGGVHEQFF. The CDR3 DNA follows: TGTGCCAGCAGCCGGACTAGCGGGGGGGTCCATGAGCAGTTCTTC.

The chain combines TRBV5-1 with TRBJ2-7; 7 bases match TRBD1. V lost 2 bases to trimming and J lost 3 bases; unmatched junction nucleotides: 8. CDR1 and CDR2 from the germline V gene are SGHRS and YFSETQ. There are 15 residues in the CDR3. CDR3 amino acids: CASSLTGTVFYEQYF. The DNA for the CDR3 is TGCGCCAGCAGCTTAACCGGGACAGTGTTCTACGAGCAGTACTTC.

This clonotype was observed a few times. V is TRBV7-2 and J is TRBJ1-3; D unclear. V gave up 5 bases and J gave up 2 bases, with 4 bases separating them. The CDR3 runs to 12 residues. In germline, CDR1 is SGHTA, CDR2 FQGNSA. DNA for the CDR3: TGTGCCAGCAGCAGGGCTGGAAACACCATATATTTT. Protein product: CASSRAGNTIYF. Full variable domain (rest looked up from reference TRBV7-2 and TRBJ1-3): GAGVSQSPSNKVTEKGKDVELRCDPISGHTALYWYRQSLGQGLEFLIYFQGNSAPDKSGLPSDRFSAERTGGSVSTLTIQRTQQEDSAVYLCASSRAGNTIYFGEGSWLTVV.

The chain is built from TRBV12-3 or TRBV12-4 and TRBJ2-2; TRBD2 agrees at 12 bases. V lost 4 bases to trimming and J lost 6 bases; unmatched junction nucleotides: 0. The CDR3 is made up of 14 amino acids. The CDR3 here is CASSWTSGAGELFF. The CDR3 DNA follows: TGTGCCAGCAGTTGGACTAGCGGGGCCGGGGAGCTGTTTTTT.

This chain connects TRBV12-3 or TRBV12-4 to TRBJ2-1, with TRBD2 identical over 7 bases. CDR3 size: 16 residues. Trimming removed 7 bases from V and 7 bases from J; junction bases left unmatched: 16. CDR3 in amino acids: CASTGGASGVGNEQFF. The CDR3 DNA reads TGTGCCAGCACCGGTGGCGCTAGCGGAGTTGGGAATGAGCAGTTCTTC.

Only a few counts were recorded for this clonotype. The V and J genes are TRBV20-1 and TRBJ1-2, with a tentative D call TRBD1 (6 bases). The V and J ends lost 3 bases and 3 bases respectively, with 11 bases between them. Germline CDR1 reads DFQATT; CDR2 reads SNEGSKA (reference sequence). The CDR3 runs 13 residues. The CDR3 nucleotides read TGCAGTGCTAGTCGGACAGACGACTATGGCTACACCTTC. This encodes CSASRTDDYGYTF.

Only a few counts were recorded for this clonotype. The chain couples TRBV12-3 or TRBV12-4 to TRBJ1-3; D is perhaps TRBD1 (5 bases). The CDR3 contains 14 residues. The germline V and J ends were trimmed by 5 bases and 8 bases, with 16 bases remaining between them. CDR3 amino acids: CASSPAVGTDTIYF. The CDR3 region has the DNA TGTGCCAGCAGTCCGGCGGTAGGGACGGACACCATATATTTT.

This chain joins TRBV6-2 or TRBV6-3 and TRBJ2-3, with 8 bases that match TRBD2. Germline loops: CDR1 MNHEY, CDR2 SVGEGT. CDR3 length: 15 residues. Trimming took 2 bases from V and 1 from J; bases not matched to a gene: 2. Written as DNA, the CDR3 is TGTGCCAGCAGTTACCCGACTAGCGGCACAGATACGCAGTATTTT. Residues: CASSYPTSGTDTQYF.

The chain employs TRBV5-1 and TRBJ2-3, with 8 nucleotides matching TRBD1. The CDR3 sequence is 16 residues long. Germline V gene data show CDR1 as SGHRS and CDR2 as YFSETQ. Trimming at V came to 4 bases and at J to 0 bases, leaving 7 bases not matched to a gene. The CDR3 spells CASSHHRDRSTDTQYF. CDR3 nucleotides: TGCGCCAGCAGCCACCACCGGGACAGGAGCACAGATACGCAGTATTTT.

This chain links TRBV12-3 or TRBV12-4 with TRBJ1-5; possible D gene TRBD1, 6 bases. V dropped 3 bases and J dropped 0 bases, with 9 bases sitting between them. The CDR3 has 15 residues. CDR3 bases: TGTGCCAGCAGTTTCGGACAGTTTAGCAATCAGCCCCAGCATTTT. Encoded protein: CASSFGQFSNQPQHF.

The chain couples TRBV7-2 to TRBJ2-7, with 7 nucleotides matching TRBD2. Germline V gene sequence: CDR1 SGHTA, CDR2 FQGNSA. The CDR3 sequence is 15 residues long. The J segment lost 0 bases and the V segment lost 1 base, leaving 3 bases of the junction unmatched. CDR3 DNA: TGTGCCAGCAGCTTAGTTCGGGGGGACTCCTACGAGCAGTACTTC. Translated, it gives CASSLVRGDSYEQYF.

Only a few counts were recorded for this clonotype. This sequence joins TRBV5-1 and TRBJ2-2, with D possibly matching TRBD2 (6 bases). Germline V gives CDR1 SGHRS, CDR2 YFSETQ. The CDR3 length is 14 residues. V was shortened by 4 bases and J by 4 bases, with 11 bases between the two germline ends. CDR3 DNA: TGCGCCAGCAGCCCGGGGGACCTCACCGGGGAGCTGTTTTTT. Its protein product is CASSPGDLTGELFF.

This rearrangement joins TRBV7-2 to TRBJ1-1; D is uncertain. V lost 0 bases to trimming and J lost 11 bases, with 10 bases between them. The CDR3 contains 12 residues. The germline gives CDR1 SGHTA, CDR2 FQGNSA. The CDR3 bases are TGTGCCAGCAGCTTAGCCGGGAGAAGGGCTTTCTTT. Amino acids: CASSLAGRRAFF.

This clonotype was observed a few times. The rearrangement links TRBV21-1 to TRBJ1-1; the table names TRBD1, a call not compared with the DNA. TRBV21-1 is a documented pseudogene. The CDR3 extends over 14 amino acids. CDR3 DNA: TGTGCCAGCAGCACCCCCGAGCAGGGGGAAGAAGCTTTCTTT. This encodes CASSTPEQGEEAFF.

The chain couples TRBV27 to TRBJ2-3; no firm D call. The germline V and J ends were trimmed by 1 base and 4 bases, with 9 bases remaining between them. The germline gives CDR1 MNHEY, CDR2 SMNVEV (reference sequence). CDR3 length equals 14 residues. This chain's CDR3 is CASSLLGSADTQYF. The DNA of the CDR3 is TGTGCCAGCAGTTTATTGGGCTCCGCAGATACGCAGTATTTT.

The rearrangement links TRBV12-3 or TRBV12-4 to TRBJ2-3; 7 positions agree with TRBD2. The V gene end was trimmed by 4 bases and the J gene end by 0 bases; junction bases not matched to a gene: 7. The CDR3 sequence is 16 residues long. The CDR3 loop is CASSSSSGASTDTQYF. The CDR3 coding sequence is TGTGCCAGCAGTTCCAGCAGCGGGGCTAGCACAGATACGCAGTATTTT.

The chain links TRBV15 to TRBJ2-7; TRBD2 matches 12 bases. Germline V gives CDR1 LNHNV, CDR2 YYDKDF (reference sequence). The CDR3 runs 16 residues. Losses at the gene ends were 5 bases for V and 3 bases for J; bases not matched to a gene: 8. The CDR3 sequence is CATSGPGLAGFYEQYF. The CDR3 nucleotides read TGTGCCACCAGCGGGCCGGGACTAGCGGGTTTCTACGAGCAGTACTTC.

This clonotype was counted many times. The J gene is TRBJ2-2, the V gene TRBV18, with TRBD1 identical over 7 bases. The V segment lost 4 bases and the J segment 4 bases; nucleotides outside the gene matches: 15. The length of the CDR3 is 18 residues. CDR1 and CDR2 (germline): KGHSH, LQKENI. The CDR3 coding sequence is TGTGCCAGCTCACTAGGCCCACTACAGGGGCCAGCCACCGGGGAGCTGTTTTTT. Its protein product is CASSLGPLQGPATGELFF.

This clonotype was recorded a few times. The chain recombines TRBV25-1 with TRBJ2-1; 15 bases are a match to TRBD2. CDR3 size: 15 residues. J gave up 7 bases and V 7 bases, and 5 bases lay outside the gene matches. Germline values: CDR1 MGHDK, CDR2 SYGVNS. CDR3: CASNPGTSGGNEQFF. As DNA, the CDR3 is TGTGCCAGCAATCCCGGGACTAGCGGGGGGAATGAGCAGTTCTTC.